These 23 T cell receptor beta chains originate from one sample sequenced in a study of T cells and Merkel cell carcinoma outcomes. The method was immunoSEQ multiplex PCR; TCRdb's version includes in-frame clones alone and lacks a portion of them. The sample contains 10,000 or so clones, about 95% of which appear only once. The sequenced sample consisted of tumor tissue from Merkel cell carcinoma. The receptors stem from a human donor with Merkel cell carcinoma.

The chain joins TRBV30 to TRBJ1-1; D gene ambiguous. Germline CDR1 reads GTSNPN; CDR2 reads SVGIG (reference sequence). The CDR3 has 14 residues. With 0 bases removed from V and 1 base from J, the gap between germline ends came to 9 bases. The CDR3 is CAWSVLYGNTEAFF. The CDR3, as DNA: TGTGCCTGGAGTGTACTCTACGGGAACACTGAAGCTTTCTTT.

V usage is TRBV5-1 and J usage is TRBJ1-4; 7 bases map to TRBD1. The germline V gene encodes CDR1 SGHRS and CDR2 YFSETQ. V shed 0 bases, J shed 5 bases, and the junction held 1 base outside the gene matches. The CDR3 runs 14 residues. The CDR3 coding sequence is TGCGCCAGCAGCTTGGCAGGGGGAAATGAAAAACTGTTTTTT. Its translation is CASSLAGGNEKLFF.

CDR3 in DNA: TGTGCCAGCAGCTTAGCGGGGTTGCCCGGCGGGGAGCTGTTTTTT. Protein: CASSLAGLPGGELFF. This chain joins TRBV7-9 and TRBJ2-2; D is ambiguous. Deletions cut 0 bases from V and 7 bases from J, with 12 bases between. Looked up from germline, CDR1 is SEHNR and CDR2 is FQNEAQ (reference sequence). The CDR3 covers 15 residues.

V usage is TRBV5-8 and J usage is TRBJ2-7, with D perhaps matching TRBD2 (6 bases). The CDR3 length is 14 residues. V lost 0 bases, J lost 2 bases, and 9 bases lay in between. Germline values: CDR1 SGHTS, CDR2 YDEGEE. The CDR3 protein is CASSLGDSAYEQYF. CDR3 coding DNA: TGTGCCAGCAGCTTGGGGGACTCCGCCTACGAGCAGTACTTC. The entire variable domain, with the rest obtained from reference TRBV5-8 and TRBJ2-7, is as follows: EAGVTQSPTHLIKTRGQQATLRCSPISGHTSVYWYQQALGLGLQFLLWYDEGEERNRGNFPPRFSGRQFPNYSSELNVNALELEDSALYLCASSLGDSAYEQYFGPGTRLTVT.

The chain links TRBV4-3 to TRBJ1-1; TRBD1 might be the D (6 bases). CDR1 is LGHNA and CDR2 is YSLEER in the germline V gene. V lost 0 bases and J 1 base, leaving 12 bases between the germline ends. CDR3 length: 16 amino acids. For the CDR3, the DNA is TGCGCCAGCAGCCAAGATCTAGAGGACAGGAACACTGAAGCTTTCTTT. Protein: CASSQDLEDRNTEAFF.

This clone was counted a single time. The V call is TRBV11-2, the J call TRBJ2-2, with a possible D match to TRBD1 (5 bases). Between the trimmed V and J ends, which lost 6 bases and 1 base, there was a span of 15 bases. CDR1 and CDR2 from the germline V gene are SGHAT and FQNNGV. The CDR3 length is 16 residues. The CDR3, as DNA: TGTGCCAGCAGTTTTCGGCGGACAAAGAACACCGGGGAGCTGTTTTTT. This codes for CASSFRRTKNTGELFF.

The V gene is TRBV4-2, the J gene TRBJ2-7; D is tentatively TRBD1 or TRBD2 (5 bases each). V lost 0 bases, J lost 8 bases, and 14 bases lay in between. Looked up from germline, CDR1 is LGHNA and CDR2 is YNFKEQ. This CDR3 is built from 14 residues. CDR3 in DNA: TGTGCCAGCAGCCAAGATCTTATGGGGACCAAGCAGTACTTC. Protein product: CASSQDLMGTKQYF.

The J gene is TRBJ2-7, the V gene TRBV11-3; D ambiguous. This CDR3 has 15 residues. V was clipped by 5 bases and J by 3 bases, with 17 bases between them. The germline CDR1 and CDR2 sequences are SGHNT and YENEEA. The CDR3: CASSPPFSGDYEQYF. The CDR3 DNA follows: TGTGCCAGCAGCCCTCCTTTTTCCGGTGACTACGAGCAGTACTTC.

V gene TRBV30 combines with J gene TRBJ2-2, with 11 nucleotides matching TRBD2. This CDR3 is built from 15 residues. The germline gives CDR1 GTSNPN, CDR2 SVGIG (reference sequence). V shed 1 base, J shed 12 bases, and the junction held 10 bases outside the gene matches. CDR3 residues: CAWSGTSGSLGKLFF. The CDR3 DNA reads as TGTGCCTGGAGTGGAACTAGCGGGAGTCTGGGGAAGCTGTTTTTT.

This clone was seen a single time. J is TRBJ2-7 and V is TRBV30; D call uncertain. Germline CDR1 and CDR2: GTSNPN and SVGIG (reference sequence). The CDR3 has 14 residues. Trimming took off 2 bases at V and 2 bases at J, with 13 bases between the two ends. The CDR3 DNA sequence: TGTGCCTGGAGTCCCTCGGGCGTCCCCTACGAGCAGTACTTC. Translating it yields CAWSPSGVPYEQYF.

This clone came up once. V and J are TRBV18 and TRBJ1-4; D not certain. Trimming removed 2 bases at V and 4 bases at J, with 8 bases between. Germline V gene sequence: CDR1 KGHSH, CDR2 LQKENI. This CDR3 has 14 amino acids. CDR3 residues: CASSPTTINEKLFF. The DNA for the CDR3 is TGTGCCAGCTCACCAACGACAATTAATGAAAAACTGTTTTTT.

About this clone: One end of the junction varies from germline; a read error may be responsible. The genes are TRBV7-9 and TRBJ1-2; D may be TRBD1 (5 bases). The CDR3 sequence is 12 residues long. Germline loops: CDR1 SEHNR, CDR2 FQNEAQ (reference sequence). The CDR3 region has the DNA TGTGCCAGTAGCTTACCAGGGTATGGCTACACCTTC. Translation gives CASSLPGYGYTF.

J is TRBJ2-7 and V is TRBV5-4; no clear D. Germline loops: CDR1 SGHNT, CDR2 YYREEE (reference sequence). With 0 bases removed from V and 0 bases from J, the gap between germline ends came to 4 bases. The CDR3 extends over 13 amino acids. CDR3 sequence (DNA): TGTGCCAGCAGCTTGGACAACTCCTACGAGCAGTACTTC. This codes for CASSLDNSYEQYF. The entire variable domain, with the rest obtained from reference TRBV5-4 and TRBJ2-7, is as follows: ETGVTQSPTHLIKTRGQQVTLRCSSQSGHNTVSWYQQALGQGPQFIFQYYREEENGRGNFPPRFSGLQFPNYSSELNVNALELDDSALYLCASSLDNSYEQYFGPGTRLTVT.

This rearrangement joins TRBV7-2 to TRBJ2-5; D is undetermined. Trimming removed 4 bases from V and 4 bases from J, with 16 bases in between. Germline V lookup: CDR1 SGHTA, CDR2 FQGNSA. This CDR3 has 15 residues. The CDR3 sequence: CASSSRRVVGETQYF. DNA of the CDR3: TGTGCCAGCAGCTCCAGAAGGGTGGTGGGAGAGACCCAGTACTTC.

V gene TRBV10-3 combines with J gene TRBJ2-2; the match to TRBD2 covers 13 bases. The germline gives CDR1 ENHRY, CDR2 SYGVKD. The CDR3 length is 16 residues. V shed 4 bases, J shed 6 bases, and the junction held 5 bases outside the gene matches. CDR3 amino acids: CAISGTGTSGAGELFF. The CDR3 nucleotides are TGTGCCATCAGTGGTACCGGGACTAGCGGGGCCGGGGAGCTGTTTTTT.

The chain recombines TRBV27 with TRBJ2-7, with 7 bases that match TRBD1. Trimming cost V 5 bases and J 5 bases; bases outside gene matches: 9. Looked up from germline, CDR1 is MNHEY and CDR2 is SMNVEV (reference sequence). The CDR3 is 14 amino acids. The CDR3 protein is CASSPRQGSNEQYF. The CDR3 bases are TGTGCCAGCAGTCCCCGACAGGGAAGTAACGAGCAGTACTTC.

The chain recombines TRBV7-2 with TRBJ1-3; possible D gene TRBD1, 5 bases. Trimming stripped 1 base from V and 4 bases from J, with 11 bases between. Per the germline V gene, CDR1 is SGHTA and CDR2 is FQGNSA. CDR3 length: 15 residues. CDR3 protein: CASSLVAGSGNTIYF. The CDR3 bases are TGTGCCAGCAGCTTAGTGGCAGGGTCAGGAAACACCATATATTTT.

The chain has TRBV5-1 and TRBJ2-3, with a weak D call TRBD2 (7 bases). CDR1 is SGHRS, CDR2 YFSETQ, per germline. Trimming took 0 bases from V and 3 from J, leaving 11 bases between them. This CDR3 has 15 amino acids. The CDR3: CASSLEGRGTDTQYF. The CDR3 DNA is TGCGCCAGCAGCTTGGAGGGGAGGGGGACAGATACGCAGTATTTT.

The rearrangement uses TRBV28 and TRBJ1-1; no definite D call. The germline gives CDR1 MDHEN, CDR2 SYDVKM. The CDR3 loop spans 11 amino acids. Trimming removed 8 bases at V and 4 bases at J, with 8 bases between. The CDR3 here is CASHSTTEAFF. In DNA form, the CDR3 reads TGTGCCAGCCATTCGACCACTGAAGCTTTCTTT.

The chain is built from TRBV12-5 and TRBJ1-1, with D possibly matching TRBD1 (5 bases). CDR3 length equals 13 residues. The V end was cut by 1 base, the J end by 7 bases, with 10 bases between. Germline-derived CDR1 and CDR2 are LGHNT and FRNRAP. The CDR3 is CASGLAPGREAFF. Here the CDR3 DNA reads TGTGCTAGTGGTTTGGCCCCGGGGCGTGAAGCTTTCTTT.

The CDR3 region is CASSPYSGRANNEQFF. The DNA for the CDR3 is TGTGCCAGCAGCCCGTATAGCGGGAGGGCCAACAATGAGCAGTTCTTC. The chain couples TRBV11-3 to TRBJ2-1; 11 bases agree with TRBD2. Germline lookup yields CDR1 SGHNT and CDR2 YENEEA. The CDR3 is 16 amino acids. V dropped 5 bases and J dropped 5; count of bases not matched to a gene: 8.

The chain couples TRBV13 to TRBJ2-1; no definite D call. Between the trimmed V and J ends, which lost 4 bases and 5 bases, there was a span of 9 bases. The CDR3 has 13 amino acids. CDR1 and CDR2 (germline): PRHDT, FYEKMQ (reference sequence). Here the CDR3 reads CASSYRRNNEQFF. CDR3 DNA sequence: TGTGCCAGCAGCTATCGTAGGAACAATGAGCAGTTCTTC.

The CDR3 coding sequence is TGTGCCAGCAGCCCAGCGGGAGGTTCAGATACGCAGTATTTT. Its protein is CASSPAGGSDTQYF. V is TRBV7-3 and J is TRBJ2-3; 9 positions agree with TRBD2. This CDR3 has 14 residues. Germline lookup yields CDR1 SGHTA and CDR2 FQGTGA. Trimming took 5 bases from V and 4 from J; bases not matched to a gene: 4.